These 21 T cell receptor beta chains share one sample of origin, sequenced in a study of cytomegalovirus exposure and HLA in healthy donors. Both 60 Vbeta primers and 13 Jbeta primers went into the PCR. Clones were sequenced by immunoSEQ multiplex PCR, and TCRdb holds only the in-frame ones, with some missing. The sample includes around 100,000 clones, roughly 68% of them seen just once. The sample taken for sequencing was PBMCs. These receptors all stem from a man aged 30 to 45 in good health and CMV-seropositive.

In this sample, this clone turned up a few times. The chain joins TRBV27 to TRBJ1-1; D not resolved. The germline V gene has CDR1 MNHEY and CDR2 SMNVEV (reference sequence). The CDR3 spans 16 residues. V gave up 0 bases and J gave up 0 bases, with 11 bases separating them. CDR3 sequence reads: CASSLSRSTLNTEAFF. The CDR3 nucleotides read TGTGCCAGCAGTTTATCGAGAAGTACCTTGAACACTGAAGCTTTCTTT.

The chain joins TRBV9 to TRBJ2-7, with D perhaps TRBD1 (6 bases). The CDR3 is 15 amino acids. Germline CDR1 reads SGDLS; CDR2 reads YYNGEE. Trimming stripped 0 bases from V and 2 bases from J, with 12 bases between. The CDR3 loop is CASSVDAGATYEQYF. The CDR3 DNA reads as TGTGCCAGCAGCGTAGACGCAGGGGCTACCTACGAGCAGTACTTC.

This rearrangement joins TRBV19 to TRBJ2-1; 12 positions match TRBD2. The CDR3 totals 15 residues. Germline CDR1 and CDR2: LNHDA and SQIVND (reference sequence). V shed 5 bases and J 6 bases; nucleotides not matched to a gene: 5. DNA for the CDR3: TGTGCCAGTAGTTTACTAGCGGGAGGAATCAATGAGCAGTTCTTC. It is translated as CASSLLAGGINEQFF. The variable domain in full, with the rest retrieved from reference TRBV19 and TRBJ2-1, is DGGITQSPKYLFRKEGQNVTLSCEQNLNHDAMYWYRQDPGQGLRLIYYSQIVNDFQKGDIAEGYSVSREKKESFPLTVTSAQKNPTAFYLCASSLLAGGINEQFFGPGTRLTVL.

The CDR3 sequence: CASSRMNSPLHF. The CDR3 nucleotides read TGTGCCAGCAGCCGTATGAATTCACCCCTCCACTTT. The chain combines TRBV7-9 with TRBJ1-6; D not certain. Trimming left V 5 bases short and J 7 bases short, with 6 bases between. The CDR3 sequence is 12 residues long. Germline-derived CDR1 and CDR2 are SEHNR and FQNEAQ (reference sequence).

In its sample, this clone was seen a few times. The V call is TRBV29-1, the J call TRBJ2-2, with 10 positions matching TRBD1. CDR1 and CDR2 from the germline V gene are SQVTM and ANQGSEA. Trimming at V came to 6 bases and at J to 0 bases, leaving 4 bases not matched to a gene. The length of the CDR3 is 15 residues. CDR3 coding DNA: TGCAGCGTGGACGGACAGGGGGCGAACACCGGGGAGCTGTTTTTT. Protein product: CSVDGQGANTGELFF.

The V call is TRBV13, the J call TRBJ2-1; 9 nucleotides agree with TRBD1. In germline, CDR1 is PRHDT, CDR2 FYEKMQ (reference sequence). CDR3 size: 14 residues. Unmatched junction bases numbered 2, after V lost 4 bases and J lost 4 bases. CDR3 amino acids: CASSSGTGYNEQFF. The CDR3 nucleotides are TGTGCCAGCAGCTCGGGGACAGGGTACAATGAGCAGTTCTTC. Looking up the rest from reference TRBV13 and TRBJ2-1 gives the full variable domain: AAGVIQSPRHLIKEKRETATLKCYPIPRHDTVYWYQQGPGQDPQFLISFYEKMQSDKGSIPDRFSAQQFSDYHSELNMSSLELGDSALYFCASSSGTGYNEQFFGPGTRLTVL.

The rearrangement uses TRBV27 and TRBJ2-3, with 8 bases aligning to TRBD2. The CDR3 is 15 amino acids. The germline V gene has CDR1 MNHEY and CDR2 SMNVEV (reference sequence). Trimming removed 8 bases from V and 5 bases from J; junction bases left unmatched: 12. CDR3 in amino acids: CASGSRGGLGDTQYF. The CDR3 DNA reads TGTGCCAGCGGGTCACGGGGGGGGCTGGGAGATACGCAGTATTTT.

This chain's CDR3 is CASSPWGGSHSYEQYF. The DNA for the CDR3 is TGTGCCAGCAGCCCATGGGGGGGGTCCCACTCCTACGAGCAGTACTTC. The V call is TRBV9, the J call TRBJ2-7, with 7 bases matching TRBD2. The CDR3 runs 16 residues. V lost 4 bases and J lost 0; bases outside the gene matches: 10. Germline values: CDR1 SGDLS, CDR2 YYNGEE.

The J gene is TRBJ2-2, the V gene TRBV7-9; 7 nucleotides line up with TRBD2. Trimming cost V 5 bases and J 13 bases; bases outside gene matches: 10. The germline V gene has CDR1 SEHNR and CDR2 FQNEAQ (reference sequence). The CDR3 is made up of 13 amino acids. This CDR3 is CASSARGEGRLFF. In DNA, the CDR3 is TGTGCCAGCAGCGCTCGAGGGGAGGGTCGGCTGTTTTTT.

CDR3 coding DNA: TGTGCCAGCAGCTTAGACAGGGGGCAGGGGACAGATACGCAGTATTTT. As protein: CASSLDRGQGTDTQYF. The rearrangement joins TRBV11-2 to TRBJ2-3; TRBD1 agrees at 8 bases. The germline V gene has CDR1 SGHAT and CDR2 FQNNGV. With 0 bases clipped from V and 3 bases from J, the junction kept 5 bases outside the gene matches. This CDR3 has 16 amino acids. The complete variable domain, with remaining parts taken from reference TRBV11-2 and TRBJ2-3, reads EAGVAQSPRYKIIEKRQSVAFWCNPISGHATLYWYQQILGQGPKLLIQFQNNGVVDDSQLPKDRFSAERLKGVDSTLKIQPAKLEDSAVYLCASSLDRGQGTDTQYFGPGTRLTVL.

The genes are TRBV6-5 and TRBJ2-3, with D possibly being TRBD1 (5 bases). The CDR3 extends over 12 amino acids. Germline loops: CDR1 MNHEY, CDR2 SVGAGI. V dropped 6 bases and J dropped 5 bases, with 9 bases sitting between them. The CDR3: CASSPTGDTQYF. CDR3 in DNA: TGTGCCAGCAGCCCTACAGGAGATACGCAGTATTTT.

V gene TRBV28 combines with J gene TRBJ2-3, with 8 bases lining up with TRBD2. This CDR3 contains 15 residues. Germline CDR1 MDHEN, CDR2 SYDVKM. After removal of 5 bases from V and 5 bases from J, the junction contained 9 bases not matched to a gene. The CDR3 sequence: CASSGVAREVDTQYF. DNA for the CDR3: TGTGCCAGCAGTGGGGTAGCGCGGGAGGTAGATACGCAGTATTTT. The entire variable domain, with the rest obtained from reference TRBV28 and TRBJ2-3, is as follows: DVKVTQSSRYLVKRTGEKVFLECVQDMDHENMFWYRQDPGLGLRLIYFSYDVKMKEKGDIPEGYSVSREKKERFSLILESASTNQTSMYLCASSGVAREVDTQYFGPGTRLTVL.

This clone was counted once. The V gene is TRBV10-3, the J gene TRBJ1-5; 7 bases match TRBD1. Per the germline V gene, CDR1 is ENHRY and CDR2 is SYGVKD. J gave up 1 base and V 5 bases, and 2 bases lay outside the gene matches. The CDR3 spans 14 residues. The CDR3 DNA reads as TGTGCCATCAGTCCACAGGGGAGCAATCAGCCCCAGCATTTT. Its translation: CAISPQGSNQPQHF.

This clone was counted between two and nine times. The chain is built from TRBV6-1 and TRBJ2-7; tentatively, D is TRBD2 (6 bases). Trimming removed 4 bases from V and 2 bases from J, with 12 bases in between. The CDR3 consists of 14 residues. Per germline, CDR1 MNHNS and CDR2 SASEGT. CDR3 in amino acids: CASSARGGTYEQYV. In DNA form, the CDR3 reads TGTGCCAGCAGTGCGAGGGGCGGGACCTACGAGCAGTACGTC.

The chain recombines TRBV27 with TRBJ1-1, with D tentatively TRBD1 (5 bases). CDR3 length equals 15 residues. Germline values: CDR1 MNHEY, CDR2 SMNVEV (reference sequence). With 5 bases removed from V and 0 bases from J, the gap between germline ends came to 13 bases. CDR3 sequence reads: CASSPGANLNTEAFF. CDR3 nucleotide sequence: TGTGCCAGCAGTCCTGGGGCTAATCTGAACACTGAAGCTTTCTTT.

Here the CDR3 DNA reads TGTGCCAGTAGTCCGGGACAGCCCTCTGGAAACACCATATATTTT. It encodes CASSPGQPSGNTIYF. The V gene is TRBV19, the J gene TRBJ1-3; 7 bases agree with TRBD1. Germline V CDR1 and CDR2: LNHDA, SQIVND (reference sequence). J gave up 0 bases and V 5 bases, and 4 bases lay outside the gene matches. The CDR3 spans 15 residues.

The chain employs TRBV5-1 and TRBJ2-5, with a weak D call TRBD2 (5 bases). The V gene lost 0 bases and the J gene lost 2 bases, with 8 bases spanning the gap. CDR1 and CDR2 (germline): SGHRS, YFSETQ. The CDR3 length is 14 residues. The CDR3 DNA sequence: TGCGCCAGCAGCTTGGATTCGGGGCAAGAGACCCAGTACTTC. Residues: CASSLDSGQETQYF.

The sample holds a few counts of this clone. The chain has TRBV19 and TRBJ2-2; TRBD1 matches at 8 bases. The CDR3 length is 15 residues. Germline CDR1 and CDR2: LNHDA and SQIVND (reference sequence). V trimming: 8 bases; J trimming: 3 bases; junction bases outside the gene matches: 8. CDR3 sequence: CASRSQGADTGELFF. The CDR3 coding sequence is TGTGCCAGTCGATCCCAGGGGGCGGACACCGGGGAGCTGTTTTTT.

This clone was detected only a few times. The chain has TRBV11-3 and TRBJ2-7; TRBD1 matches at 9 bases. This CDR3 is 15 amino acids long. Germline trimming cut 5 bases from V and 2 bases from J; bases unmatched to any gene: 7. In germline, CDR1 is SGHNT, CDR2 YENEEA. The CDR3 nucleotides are TGTGCCAGCAGCCCGGACAGGGGTAGCGCCTACGAGCAGTACTTC. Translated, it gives CASSPDRGSAYEQYF. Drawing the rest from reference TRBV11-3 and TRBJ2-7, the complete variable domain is EAGVVQSPRYKIIEKKQPVAFWCNPISGHNTLYWYLQNLGQGPELLIRYENEEAVDDSQLPKDRFSAERLKGVDSTLKIQPAELGDSAVYLCASSPDRGSAYEQYFGPGTRLTVT.

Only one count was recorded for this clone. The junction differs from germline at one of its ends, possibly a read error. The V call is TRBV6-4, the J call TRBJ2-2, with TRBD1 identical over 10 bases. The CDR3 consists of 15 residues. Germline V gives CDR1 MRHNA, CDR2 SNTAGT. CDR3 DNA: TGTGCCAACAGTGACGGGACAGGGGTCACCGGGGAGCTGTTTTTT. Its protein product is CANSDGTGVTGELFF.

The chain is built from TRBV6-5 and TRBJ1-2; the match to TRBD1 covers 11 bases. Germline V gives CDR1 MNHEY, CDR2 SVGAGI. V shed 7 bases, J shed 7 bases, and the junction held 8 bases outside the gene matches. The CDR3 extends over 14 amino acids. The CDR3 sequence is CASTVGTGGRGYTF. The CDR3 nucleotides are TGTGCCAGCACCGTAGGGACAGGGGGTCGTGGCTACACCTTC.